This is a list of T cell receptor beta chains from one sample in a study of blood T cell repertoires in COVID-19. Method: immunoSEQ multiplex PCR; TCRdb's copy keeps in-frame clones and lacks some. Of 100,000 to 150,000 clones in the sample, about 81% were seen once. The sequenced sample was peripheral blood. These receptors were obtained from a woman older than 75 with acute or convalescent COVID-19. CDR3s include the opening cysteine and the closing phenylalanine or tryptophan. Each record gives: CDR3 DNA, CDR3 protein, clone size, J gene, D gene, V gene. D genes are given only for firm matches. Some rows have no size entry. The others give once, few or many, or a class for an expanded clone.

TGTGCCAGCAGCACTCGACAGGGAGATAATTCACCCCTCCACTTT CASSTRQGDNSPLHF NA TRBJ1-6 TRBD1 TRBV7-9
TGTGCCAGCAGAGAAACACCGACAGATACGCAGTATTTT CASRETPTDTQYF NA TRBJ2-3 NA TRBV9
TGTGCCAGCAGCTTAGTACAGGGGGCGCTTTACGAGCAGTACTTC CASSLVQGALYEQYF NA TRBJ2-7 TRBD1 TRBV7-2
TGTGCCATCAGCGGACAGGGGGGAGAAAAACTGTTTTTT CAISGQGGEKLFF NA TRBJ1-4 TRBD1 TRBV10-3
TGTGCCAGCAGCCTTGATGGGGGCTCCGAGAGACCCCTCCACTTT CASSLDGGSERPLHF NA TRBJ1-6 NA TRBV14
TGTGCCAGCAGTGCGGGGGGGACAGGGGTGAATGGGATCGACAATGAGCAGTTCTTC CASSAGGTGVNGIDNEQFF NA TRBJ2-1 NA TRBV27
TGTGCCAGCAGCGTAGGGCTAGTTCACGAGCAGTACTTC CASSVGLVHEQYF NA TRBJ2-7 NA TRBV9
TGTGCCAGCAGCCCGGGACTAGCGGGAGGGCAGTACTTC CASSPGLAGGQYF NA TRBJ2-7 TRBD2 TRBV7-2
TGTGCCAGCAGTGAGACCCGGGGCAGGGGTAATGAAAAACTGTTTTTT CASSETRGRGNEKLFF NA TRBJ1-4 NA TRBV25-1
TGTGCCAGTAGTATGGGGGGGGCAGCCTTTTACCAATCGCTGCAGCATTTT CASSMGGAAFYQSLQHF NA TRBJ1-5 NA TRBV19
TGTGCCTGGAATAGGCAGGGGGGCACCGGGGAGCTGTTTTTT CAWNRQGGTGELFF NA TRBJ2-2 NA TRBV30
TGTGCCAGCAGCCACGGGACAGTGAACACTGAAGCTTTCTTT CASSHGTVNTEAFF NA TRBJ1-1 TRBD1 TRBV3-1/TRBV3-2
TGTGCCACCAGCAGCGATAAAGGACAGGGTAGCTATGGCTACACCTTC CATSSDKGQGSYGYTF NA TRBJ1-2 TRBD1 TRBV15
TGTGCCAGTAGCCCCGAGACAGGGACAATCAATGAGCAGTTCTTC CASSPETGTINEQFF NA TRBJ2-1 TRBD1 TRBV19
TGCGCCAGCAGCCAAGGGGCTAGCGGGGGGGATGTTCACACTAATGAGCAGTTCTTC CASSQGASGGDVHTNEQFF NA TRBJ2-1 TRBD2 TRBV4-3
TGTGCCAGCAGCCAAGTGAAAGGGAGAAGCTACACCTTC CASSQVKGRSYTF once TRBJ1-2 NA TRBV3-1/TRBV3-2
TGTGCCAGCTCACCCACGGGACAGGGGGTTTACGAGCAGTACTTC CASSPTGQGVYEQYF few TRBJ2-7 TRBD1 TRBV18
TGTGCCAGCAGTGGACAGGGGATGGGCTACAATGAGCAGTTCTTC CASSGQGMGYNEQFF NA TRBJ2-1 TRBD1 TRBV2
TGCGCCAGCAGCCTCAGGACAGGGGGCAACTATGGCTACACCTTC CASSLRTGGNYGYTF NA TRBJ1-2 TRBD1 TRBV4-3